Listed below are T cell receptor beta chains from one sample, sequenced in a study of PD-L1 blockade in urothelial cancer. Some clones are missing from TCRdb's copy, which holds only in-frame ones; the method was immunoSEQ multiplex PCR. This sample has around 130,000 clones, with around 85% found just once. The material sequenced was PBMCs, taken around atezolizumab (anti-PD-L1) treatment. The receptors stem from a man aged 45-65 years with urothelial cancer. CDR3s include the opening cysteine and the closing phenylalanine or tryptophan. D genes are given only for firm matches. Clone sizes are given selectively: once, few, many, or a class where the clone is expanded.

d_call j_call v_call clone_size cdr3_aa cdr3_nt
NA TRBJ2-2 TRBV7-2 NA CASTPGQRVSGELFF TGTGCCAGCACCCCGGGCCAGCGGGTGTCCGGGGAGCTGTTTTTT
NA TRBJ1-2 TRBV9 NA CASSVGGVLGGYTF TGTGCCAGCAGCGTAGGGGGGGTCTTGGGTGGCTACACCTTC
TRBD1 TRBJ2-7 TRBV15 NA CATSPRTGATYEQYF TGTGCCACCAGCCCCCGGACAGGGGCCACCTACGAGCAGTACTTC
NA TRBJ1-2 TRBV7-2 NA CASTHDRNYGYTF TGTGCCAGCACCCATGATAGAAACTATGGCTACACCTTC
TRBD1 TRBJ2-5 TRBV15 NA CATSLRTGGFETQYF TGTGCCACCAGCTTAAGGACAGGGGGCTTCGAGACCCAGTACTTC
TRBD1 TRBJ2-2 TRBV9 NA CASSRDRGPTGELFF TGTGCCAGCAGTCGGGACAGGGGGCCCACCGGGGAGCTGTTTTTT
NA TRBJ2-3 TRBV27 NA CASSPISLPDTQYF TGTGCCAGCAGCCCCATAAGCTTGCCAGATACGCAGTATTTT
NA TRBJ2-2 TRBV25-1 NA CASSEQGGLAGELFF TGTGCCAGCAGTGAACAGGGGGGCCTGGCCGGGGAGCTGTTTTTT
NA TRBJ2-7 TRBV5-1 NA CASSFLGSYEQYF TGCGCCAGCAGCTTCCTCGGCTCCTACGAGCAGTACTTC
NA TRBJ2-1 TRBV6-6 NA CASSYIFYEQFF TGTGCCAGCAGTTACATATTCTATGAGCAGTTCTTC
NA TRBJ1-1 TRBV7-3 NA CASSSRASGTEAFF TGTGCCAGCAGCTCTCGGGCTTCGGGAACTGAAGCTTTCTTT
NA TRBJ2-7 TRBV28 few CASSQGGEQYF TGTGCCAGCAGCCAGGGCGGCGAGCAGTACTTC
NA TRBJ1-1 TRBV7-3 NA CASELGGDTEAFF TGTGCCAGCGAGCTGGGGGGAGACACTGAAGCTTTCTTT
NA TRBJ2-6 TRBV7-6 NA CASSPGVLAGANVLTF TGTGCCAGCAGCCCAGGCGTATTGGCTGGGGCCAACGTCCTGACTTTC
NA TRBJ2-7 TRBV7-9 NA CASSLSSGEQYF TGTGCCAGCAGCTTGTCTAGTGGCGAGCAGTACTTC
NA TRBJ2-1 TRBV28 once CASSTGYPGGEQFF TGTGCCAGCAGCACAGGGTACCCGGGGGGTGAGCAGTTCTTC
TRBD2 TRBJ2-1 TRBV7-2 NA CASSPTSGSVPFF TGTGCCAGCAGCCCTACTAGCGGGAGCGTTCCGTTCTTC
NA TRBJ2-3 TRBV27 NA CASRSRGARGDTQYF TGTGCCAGCCGTTCCCGGGGGGCAAGGGGGGATACGCAGTATTTT
TRBD1 TRBJ1-4 TRBV6-6 NA CASATGTGLEKLFF TGTGCCAGCGCAACTGGGACAGGGCTTGAAAAACTGTTTTTT
TRBD2 TRBJ2-3 TRBV18 NA CASSQNSGRAGDTQYF TGTGCCAGCTCACAGAATAGCGGGAGGGCCGGGGATACGCAGTATTTT
NA TRBJ1-2 TRBV11-1 NA CASSSGRDGYTF TGTGCCAGCAGCTCCGGCAGGGATGGCTACACCTTC
TRBD1 TRBJ2-6 TRBV6-6 NA CASRDTGGFTF TGTGCCAGCAGAGATACAGGGGGCTTCACTTTC
TRBD1 TRBJ1-4 TRBV18 NA CASSPNRGANEKLFF TGTGCCAGCTCACCCAACAGGGGTGCTAATGAAAAACTGTTTTTT
NA TRBJ2-7 TRBV6-1 NA CASSGVKSFEQYF TGTGCCAGCAGTGGTGTGAAAAGCTTCGAGCAGTACTTC
NA TRBJ2-5 TRBV5-1 NA CASSPSGHNQETQYF TGCGCCAGCAGCCCCTCCGGACACAACCAAGAGACCCAGTACTTC
TRBD1 TRBJ2-7 TRBV20-1 NA CSGQGVYEQYF TGCAGTGGACAGGGGGTTTACGAGCAGTACTTC
TRBD2 TRBJ2-7 TRBV19 few CASSIIAGGDEQYF TGTGCCAGTAGTATAATAGCGGGAGGGGACGAGCAGTACTTC
TRBD1 TRBJ1-2 TRBV18 NA CASSPGTDNYGYTF TGTGCCAGCTCACCGGGGACAGATAACTATGGCTACACCTTC
TRBD2 TRBJ2-3 TRBV4-2 few CASSQGREGRTDTQYF TGTGCCAGCAGCCAAGGGCGGGAGGGCCGCACAGATACGCAGTATTTT
TRBD1 TRBJ2-2 TRBV11-2 NA CASSHFRDSYTGELFF TGTGCCAGCAGCCATTTTCGGGACAGTTACACCGGGGAGCTGTTTTTT
TRBD1 TRBJ1-5 TRBV6-5 NA CASSYLTGVQPQHF TGCGCCAGCAGTTACTTAACAGGGGTTCAGCCCCAGCATTTT